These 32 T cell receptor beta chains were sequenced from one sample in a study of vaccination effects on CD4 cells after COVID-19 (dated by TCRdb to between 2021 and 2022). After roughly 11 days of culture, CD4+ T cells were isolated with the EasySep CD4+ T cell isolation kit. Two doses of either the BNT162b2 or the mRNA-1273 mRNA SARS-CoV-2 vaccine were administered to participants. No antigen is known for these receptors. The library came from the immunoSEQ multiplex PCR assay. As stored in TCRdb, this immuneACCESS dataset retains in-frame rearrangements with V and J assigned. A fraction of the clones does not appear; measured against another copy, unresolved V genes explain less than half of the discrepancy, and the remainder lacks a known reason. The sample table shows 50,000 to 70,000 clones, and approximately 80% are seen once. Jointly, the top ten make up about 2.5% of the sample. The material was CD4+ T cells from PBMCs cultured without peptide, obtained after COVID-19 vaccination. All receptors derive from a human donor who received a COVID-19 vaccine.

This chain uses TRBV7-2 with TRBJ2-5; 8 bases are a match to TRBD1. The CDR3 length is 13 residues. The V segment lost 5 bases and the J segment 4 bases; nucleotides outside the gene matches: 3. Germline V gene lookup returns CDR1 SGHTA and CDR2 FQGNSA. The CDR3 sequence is CASSPGQGETQYF. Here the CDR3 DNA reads TGTGCCAGCAGCCCTGGACAGGGAGAGACCCAGTACTTC. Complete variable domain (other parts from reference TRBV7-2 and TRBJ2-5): GAGVSQSPSNKVTEKGKDVELRCDPISGHTALYWYRQSLGQGLEFLIYFQGNSAPDKSGLPSDRFSAERTGGSVSTLTIQRTQQEDSAVYLCASSPGQGETQYFGPGTRLLVL.

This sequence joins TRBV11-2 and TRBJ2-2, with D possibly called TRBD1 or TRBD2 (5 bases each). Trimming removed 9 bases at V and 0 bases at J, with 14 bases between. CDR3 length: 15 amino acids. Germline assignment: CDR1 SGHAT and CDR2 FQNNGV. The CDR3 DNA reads TGTGCCAGTGCCCCGGGACGGACGAACACCGGGGAGCTGTTTTTT. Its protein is CASAPGRTNTGELFF.

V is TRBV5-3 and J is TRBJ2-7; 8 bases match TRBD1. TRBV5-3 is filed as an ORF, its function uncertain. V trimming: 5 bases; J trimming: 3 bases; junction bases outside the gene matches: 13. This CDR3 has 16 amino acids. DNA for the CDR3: TGTGCCAGAAGAACGGACAGGGCCACTTCTTACTACGAGCAGTACGTC. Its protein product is CARRTDRATSYYEQYV.

The CDR3 sequence is CASSSSTGGLRTQYF. The CDR3 region has the DNA TGTGCCAGCAGTTCATCGACAGGGGGATTACGGACCCAGTACTTC. This chain joins TRBV6-5 and TRBJ2-5; 9 positions agree with TRBD1. The CDR3 contains 15 residues. Germline loops: CDR1 MNHEY, CDR2 SVGAGI. J was trimmed by 7 bases and V by 4 bases; bases with no gene match: 10.

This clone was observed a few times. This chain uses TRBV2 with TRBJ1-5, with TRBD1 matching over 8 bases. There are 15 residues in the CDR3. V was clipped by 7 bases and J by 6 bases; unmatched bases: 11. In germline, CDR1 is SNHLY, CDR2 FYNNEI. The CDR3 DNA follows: TGTGCCAGCACTAGAACGGACAGGGTAGGTCAGCCCCAGCATTTT. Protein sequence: CASTRTDRVGQPQHF.

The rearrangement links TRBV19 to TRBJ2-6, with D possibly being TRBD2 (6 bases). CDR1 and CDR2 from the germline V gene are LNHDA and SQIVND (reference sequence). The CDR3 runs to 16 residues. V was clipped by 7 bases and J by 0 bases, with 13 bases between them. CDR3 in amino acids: CASNMGGLSGANVLTF. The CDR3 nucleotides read TGTGCCAGTAACATGGGGGGACTCTCTGGGGCCAACGTCCTGACTTTC.

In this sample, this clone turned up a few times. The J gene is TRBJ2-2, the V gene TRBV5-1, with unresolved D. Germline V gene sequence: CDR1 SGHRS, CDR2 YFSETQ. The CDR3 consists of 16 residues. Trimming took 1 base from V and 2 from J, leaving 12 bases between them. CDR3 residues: CASSLNRATNTGELFF. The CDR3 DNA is TGCGCCAGCAGCTTGAACCGGGCGACTAACACCGGGGAGCTGTTTTTT.

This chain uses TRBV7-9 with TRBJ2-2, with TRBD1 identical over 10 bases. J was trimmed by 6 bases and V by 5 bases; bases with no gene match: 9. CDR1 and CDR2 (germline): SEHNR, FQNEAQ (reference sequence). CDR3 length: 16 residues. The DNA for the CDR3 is TGTGCCAGCAGCAGGTCGGGGACAGGGGAAGCCGGGGAGCTGTTTTTT. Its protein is CASSRSGTGEAGELFF.

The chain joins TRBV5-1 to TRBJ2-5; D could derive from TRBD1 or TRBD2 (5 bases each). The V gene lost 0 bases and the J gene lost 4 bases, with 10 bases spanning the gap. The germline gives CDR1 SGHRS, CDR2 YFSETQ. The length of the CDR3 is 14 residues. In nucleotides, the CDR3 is TGCGCCAGCAGCTTGGCCGGGGCGTCAGAGACCCAGTACTTC. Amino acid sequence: CASSLAGASETQYF.

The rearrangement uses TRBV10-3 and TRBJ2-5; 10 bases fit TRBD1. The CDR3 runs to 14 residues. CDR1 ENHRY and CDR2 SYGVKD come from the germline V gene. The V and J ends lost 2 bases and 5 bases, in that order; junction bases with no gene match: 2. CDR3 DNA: TGTGCCATCAGTGAGGGGACAGGGGTCGAGACCCAGTACTTC. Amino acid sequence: CAISEGTGVETQYF.

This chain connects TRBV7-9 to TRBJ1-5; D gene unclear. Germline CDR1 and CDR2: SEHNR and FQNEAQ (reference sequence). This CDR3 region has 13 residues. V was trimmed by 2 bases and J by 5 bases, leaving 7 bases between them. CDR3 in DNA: TGTGCCAGCAGCTTATTTGGGGATCAGCCCCAGCATTTT. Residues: CASSLFGDQPQHF.

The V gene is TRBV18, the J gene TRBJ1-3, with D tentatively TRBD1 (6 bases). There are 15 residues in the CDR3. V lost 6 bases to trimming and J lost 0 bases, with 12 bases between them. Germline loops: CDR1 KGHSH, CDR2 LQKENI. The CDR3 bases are TGTGCCAGCTCCTGGACAGCCCTCTCTGGAAACACCATATATTTT. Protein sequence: CASSWTALSGNTIYF.

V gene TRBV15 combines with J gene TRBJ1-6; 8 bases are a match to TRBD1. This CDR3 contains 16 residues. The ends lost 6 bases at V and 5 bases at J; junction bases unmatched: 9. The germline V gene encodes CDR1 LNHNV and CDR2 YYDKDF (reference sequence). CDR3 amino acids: CATRDSDRGHNSPLHF. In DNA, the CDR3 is TGTGCCACCAGGGATTCTGACAGGGGTCATAATTCACCCCTCCACTTT.

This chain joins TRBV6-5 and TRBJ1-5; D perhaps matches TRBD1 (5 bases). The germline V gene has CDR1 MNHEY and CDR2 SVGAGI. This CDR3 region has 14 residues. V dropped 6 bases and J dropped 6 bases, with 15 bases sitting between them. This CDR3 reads CASRLGPGSQPQHF. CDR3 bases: TGTGCCAGCAGATTGGGGCCAGGGAGTCAGCCCCAGCATTTT.

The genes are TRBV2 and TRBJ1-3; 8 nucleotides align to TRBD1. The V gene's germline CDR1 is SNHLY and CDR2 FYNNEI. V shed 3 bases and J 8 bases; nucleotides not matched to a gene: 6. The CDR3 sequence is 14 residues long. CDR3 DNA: TGTGCCAGCAGTGATAAACAGGGGGAATACACCATATATTTT. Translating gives CASSDKQGEYTIYF.

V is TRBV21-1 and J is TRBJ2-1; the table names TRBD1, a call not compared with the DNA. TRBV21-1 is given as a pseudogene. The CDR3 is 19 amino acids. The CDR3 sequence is CASSKADRKSGTTYNEQFF. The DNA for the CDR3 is TGTGCCAGCAGCAAAGCAGATAGGAAGTCCGGGACAACATACAATGAGCAGTTCTTC.

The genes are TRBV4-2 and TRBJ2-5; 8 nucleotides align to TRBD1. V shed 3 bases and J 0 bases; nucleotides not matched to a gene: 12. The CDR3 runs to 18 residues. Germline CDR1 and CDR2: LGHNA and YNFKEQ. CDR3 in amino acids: CASSHPPRTGRNQETQYF. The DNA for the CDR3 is TGTGCCAGCAGCCACCCACCCCGGACAGGGCGTAACCAAGAGACCCAGTACTTC.

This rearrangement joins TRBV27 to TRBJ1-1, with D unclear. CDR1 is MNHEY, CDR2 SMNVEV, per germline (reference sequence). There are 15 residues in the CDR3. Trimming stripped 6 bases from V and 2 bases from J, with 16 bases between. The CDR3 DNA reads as TGTGCCAGCAGCCCCCTCAGAGGGATCAACACTGAAGCTTTCTTT. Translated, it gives CASSPLRGINTEAFF.

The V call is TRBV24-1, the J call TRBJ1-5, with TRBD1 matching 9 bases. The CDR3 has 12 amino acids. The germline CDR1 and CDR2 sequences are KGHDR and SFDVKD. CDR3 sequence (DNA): TGTGCGACCGGACAGGGGAATCAGCCCCAGCATTTT. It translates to CATGQGNQPQHF.

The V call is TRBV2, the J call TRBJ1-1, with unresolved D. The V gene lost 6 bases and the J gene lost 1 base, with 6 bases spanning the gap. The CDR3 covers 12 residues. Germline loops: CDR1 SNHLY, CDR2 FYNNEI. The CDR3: CASREPNTEAFF. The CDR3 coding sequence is TGTGCCAGCAGGGAACCGAACACTGAAGCTTTCTTT.

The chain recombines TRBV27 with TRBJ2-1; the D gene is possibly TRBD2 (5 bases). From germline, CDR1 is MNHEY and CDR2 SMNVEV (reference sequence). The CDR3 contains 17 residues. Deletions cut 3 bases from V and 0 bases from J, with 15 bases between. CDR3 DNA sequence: TGTGCCAGCAGTTTGGAATTTGTTGGGAGCTCCTACAATGAGCAGTTCTTC. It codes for CASSLEFVGSSYNEQFF.

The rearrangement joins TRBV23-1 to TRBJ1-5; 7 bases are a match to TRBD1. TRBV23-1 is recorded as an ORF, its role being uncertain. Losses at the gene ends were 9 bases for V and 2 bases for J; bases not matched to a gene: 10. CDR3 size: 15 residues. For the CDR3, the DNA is TGCGCCAGGGATTATAACAGGGGCGGCAATCAGCCCCAGCATTTT. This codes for CARDYNRGGNQPQHF.

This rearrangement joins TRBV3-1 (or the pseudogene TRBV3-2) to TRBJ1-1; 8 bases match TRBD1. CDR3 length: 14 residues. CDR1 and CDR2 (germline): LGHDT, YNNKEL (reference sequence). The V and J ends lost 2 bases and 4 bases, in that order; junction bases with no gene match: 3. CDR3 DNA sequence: TGTGCCAGCAGCCAAACAGGGGGGGTCACTGAAGCTTTCTTT. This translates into CASSQTGGVTEAFF.

The CDR3: CASSIRPGFDQPQHF. DNA of the CDR3: TGTGCCAGTAGTATAAGGCCCGGGTTTGATCAGCCCCAGCATTTT. V is TRBV19 and J is TRBJ1-5; no firm D call. Germline CDR1 is LNHDA and CDR2 is SQIVND (reference sequence). The CDR3 contains 15 residues. V was pared by 2 bases and J by 5 bases, with 13 bases between.

The CDR3 bases are TGTGCCAGCAGTTCCTCTTTCCCCCCGGGGGAGCTGTTTTTT. Its translation: CASSSSFPPGELFF. J is TRBJ2-2 and V is TRBV6-5, with D unclear. Trimming pared 4 bases from V and 8 bases from J, leaving 14 bases between. CDR1 is MNHEY, CDR2 SVGAGI, per germline. The CDR3 totals 14 residues.

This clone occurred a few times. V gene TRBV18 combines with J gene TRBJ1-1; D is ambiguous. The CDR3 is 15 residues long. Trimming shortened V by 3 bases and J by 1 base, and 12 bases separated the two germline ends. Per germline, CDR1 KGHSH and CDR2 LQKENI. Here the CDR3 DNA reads TGTGCCAGCTCACCGAATGGACGGGCGAACACTGAAGCTTTCTTT. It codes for CASSPNGRANTEAFF.

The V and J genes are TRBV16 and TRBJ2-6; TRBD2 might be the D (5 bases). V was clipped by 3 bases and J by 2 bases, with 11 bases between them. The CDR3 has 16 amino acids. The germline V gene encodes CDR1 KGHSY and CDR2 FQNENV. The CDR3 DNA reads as TGTGCCAGCAGCCAGTCGACACTAGCTGGGGCCAACGTCCTGACTTTC. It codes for CASSQSTLAGANVLTF.

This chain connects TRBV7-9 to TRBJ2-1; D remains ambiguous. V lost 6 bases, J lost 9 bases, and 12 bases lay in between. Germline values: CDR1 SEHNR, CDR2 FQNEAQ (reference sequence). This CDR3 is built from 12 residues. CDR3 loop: CASSAKSSEQFF. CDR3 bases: TGTGCCAGCAGTGCTAAAAGCAGTGAGCAGTTCTTC.

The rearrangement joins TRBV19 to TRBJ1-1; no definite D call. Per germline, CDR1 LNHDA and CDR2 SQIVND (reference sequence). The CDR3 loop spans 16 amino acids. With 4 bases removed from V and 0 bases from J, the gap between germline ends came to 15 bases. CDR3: CASSTDLRAMNTEAFF. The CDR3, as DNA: TGTGCCAGTAGTACCGACCTCAGAGCTATGAACACTGAAGCTTTCTTT.

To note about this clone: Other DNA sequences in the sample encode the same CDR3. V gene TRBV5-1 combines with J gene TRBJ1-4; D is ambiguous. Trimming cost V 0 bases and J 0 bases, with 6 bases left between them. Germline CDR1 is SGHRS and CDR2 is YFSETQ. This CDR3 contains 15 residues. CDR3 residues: CASSLGGATNEKLFF. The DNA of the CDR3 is TGCGCCAGCAGCTTGGGGGGTGCAACTAATGAAAAACTGTTTTTT. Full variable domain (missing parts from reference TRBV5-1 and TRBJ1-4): KAGVTQTPRYLIKTRGQQVTLSCSPISGHRSVSWYQQTPGQGLQFLFEYFSETQRNKGNFPGRFSGRQFSNSRSEMNVSTLELGDSALYLCASSLGGATNEKLFFGSGTQLSVL.

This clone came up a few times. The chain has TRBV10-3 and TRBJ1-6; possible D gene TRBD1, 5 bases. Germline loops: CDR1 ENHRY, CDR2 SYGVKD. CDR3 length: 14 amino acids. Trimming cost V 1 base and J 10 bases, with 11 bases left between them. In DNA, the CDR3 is TGTGCCATCAGTGAGTACGGGGCTAACTCACCCCTCCACTTT. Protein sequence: CAISEYGANSPLHF.

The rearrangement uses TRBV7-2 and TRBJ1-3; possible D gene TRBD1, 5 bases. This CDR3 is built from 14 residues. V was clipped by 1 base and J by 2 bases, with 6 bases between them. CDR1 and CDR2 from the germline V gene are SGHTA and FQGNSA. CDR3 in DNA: TGTGCCAGCAGCTTAGACAGGCCTGGAAACACCATATATTTT. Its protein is CASSLDRPGNTIYF.